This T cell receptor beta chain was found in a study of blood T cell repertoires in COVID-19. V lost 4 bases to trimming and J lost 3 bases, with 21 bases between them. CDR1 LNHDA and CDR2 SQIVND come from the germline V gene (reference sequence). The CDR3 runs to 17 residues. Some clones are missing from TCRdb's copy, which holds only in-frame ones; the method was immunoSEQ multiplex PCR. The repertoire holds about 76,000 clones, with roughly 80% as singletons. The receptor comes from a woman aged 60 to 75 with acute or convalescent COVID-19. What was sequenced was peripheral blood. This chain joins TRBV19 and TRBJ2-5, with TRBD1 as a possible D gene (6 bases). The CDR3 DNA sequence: TGTGCCAGTAGTAATCCCTTGACGGACAGAGGGAAAGAGACCCAGTACTTC. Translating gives CASSNPLTDRGKETQYF.